This T cell receptor (beta chain) appears in the sequencing data of a study of cytomegalovirus exposure and HLA in healthy donors. Study-wide results and caveats: Immune exposure information comprised only CMV serostatus. Three CMV-associated chains proved CMV antigen-specific in vitro.

The PCR had 60 Vbeta and 13 Jbeta primers. Source study methods: In a later analysis, some 80 million unique TCR beta chains included roughly 11 million shared by two or more donors. Here immunoSEQ multiplex PCR was the method, and the copy in TCRdb shows in-frame clones only, minus some. The D gene and trimming were derived from the DNA, and the V and J assignments and clone size from that table. The table includes fewer than 130,000 clones, over 65% detected once. The germline V gene encodes CDR1 ENHRY and CDR2 SYGVKD. The CDR3 length is 15 residues. Germline trimming cut 6 bases from V and 7 bases from J; bases unmatched to any gene: 11. As regards this clone: Its specificity is not known.

The chain uses TRBV10-3 and TRBJ2-1, with 8 bases aligning to TRBD1. The TCR comes from a man in his thirties or forties in good health and CMV-seropositive. Sequencing input: PBMCs. DNA for the CDR3: TGTGCCATCAGCCCCGGGACAGGTGAACCGAATGAGCAGTTCTTC. Residues: CAISPGTGEPNEQFF.